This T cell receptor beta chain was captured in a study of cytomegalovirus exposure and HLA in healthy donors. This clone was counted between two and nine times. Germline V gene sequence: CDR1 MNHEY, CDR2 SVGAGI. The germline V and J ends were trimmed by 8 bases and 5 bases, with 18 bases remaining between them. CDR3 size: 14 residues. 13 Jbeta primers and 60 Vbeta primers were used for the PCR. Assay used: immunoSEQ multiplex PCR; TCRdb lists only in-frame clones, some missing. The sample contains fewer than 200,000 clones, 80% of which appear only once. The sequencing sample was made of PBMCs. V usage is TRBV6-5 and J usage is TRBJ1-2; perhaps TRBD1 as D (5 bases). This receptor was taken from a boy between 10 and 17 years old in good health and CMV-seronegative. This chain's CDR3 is CASSKGPAGYGYTF. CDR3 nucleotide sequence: TGTGCCAGCTCTAAGGGGCCTGCTGGATATGGCTACACCTTC.